Sequencing of this TCR beta chain was carried out in a study of shared T cell receptors in the human thymus (dated by TCRdb to the early 2020s). The study in broad terms: The study examined how self-reactive, shared T-cell receptor alpha chains are generated in the human thymus.

Libraries came from the immunoSEQ multiplex PCR assay. TCRdb re-hosts the immuneACCESS table, in-frame sequences only. Its copies lack some clones; in the studies checked, an unresolved V gene accounts for under half of them, and the cause for the rest is not known. Present in this sample are some 760,000 clones, approximately 83% of which were seen just once. The ten largest clones capture approximately 0.01% of the sample. Relative to germline, V is 4 bases shorter and J is 4 bases shorter, with 13 bases between their ends. The CDR3 runs 14 amino acids, cysteine and phenylalanine included. Here the CDR3 DNA is all that survives: 42 bases in frame from base 1. Looking up the germline V gene yields CDR1 SGHRS and CDR2 YFSETQ. In regard to this clone: Its recognized antigen is unknown. No per-base quality is available; no much larger clone lies one base away.

The same data also went into a second study, on human thymus T cells. Taken from the second paper: The donors were immunologically healthy infants in Finland who had open corrective cardiac surgery for congenital heart defects. Thymus tissue was collected as surgical resects that were removed during corrective cardiac surgery. Usage of V and J gene segments appeared to be biased in both the thymic and the peripheral blood repertoires. The related research found that thymic TCR repertoires overlapped highly between unrelated individuals. The study used under 10 infant thymus samples plus four related peripheral blood samples to characterize TCR alpha and beta repertoires. Donor ages ranged from about 6 to 244 days, and the cohort comprised about six male and two female infants. Thymocytes were released mechanically from tissue and stored at -70 °C as pellets of about 9-32 million cells. A QIAsymphony instrument was used to extract genomic DNA from the frozen cell pellets. Using the immunoSEQ multiplex PCR assay, the TCRB and TCRAD loci were amplified from a standardized quantity of quality-controlled genomic DNA. Amplicons spanned the V(D)J region at a length sufficient to cover the CDR3 and identify V and J genes. The commercial immunoSEQ service was used to sequence amplicons on an Illumina platform. Corrections for primer bias and sequencing errors followed previously described methods, while TCRAD and TCRB definitions were based on the IMGT database. The repertoires were analysed using immunoSEQ Analyzer 3.0 and VDJTools for basic statistics, V/J segment usage, diversity estimates, rarefaction and pairwise overlap. Diversity was estimated using the Chao1, ChaoE, Efron-Thisted, Shannon and inverse Simpson indices, and was also estimated on datasets down-sampled to the size of the smallest sample. Repertoire overlap used strict matching of CDR3 nucleotide sequence, V gene and J gene, with Jaccard-based multidimensional scaling clustering. On average, thymus samples gave 800,000 or so unique TCRB clonotypes, whereas blood samples gave some 84,000.

The clonotype was recovered from a girl in the first two years of life with a congenital heart defect. Donor details come from another sample of the same person, matched by shared clones. Input material: thymocytes. The chain was built from TRBV5-1 and TRBJ2-3, with no reliable assignment of the D segment. The sequence in DNA is TGCGCCAGCAGCGTGAGCGAGACCGCAGATACGCAGTATTTT. This sequence encodes CASSVSETADTQYF.